This T cell receptor (beta chain) was captured by sequencing in a study of cytomegalovirus exposure and HLA in healthy donors. General study results and limits: HLA alleles showed associations with 16,951 TCR beta sequences in a later analysis, at a 0.05 false discovery rate.

Concerning this clone itself: Antigen unknown.

Trimming cost V 0 bases and J 0 bases, with 12 bases left between them. CDR3 length: 18 residues. Germline CDR1 reads MGHRA; CDR2 reads YSYEKL. A multiplex PCR was run with 60 Vbeta primers and 13 Jbeta primers. This table comes from immunoSEQ multiplex PCR, and its TCRdb copy is limited to in-frame clones, with some not included. The sample carries approximately 61,000 clones, 55% to 70% recorded once. This chain uses TRBV4-1 with TRBJ2-6; D gene ambiguous. Sequences were obtained from PBMCs. This TCR came from a woman aged 45-59 years in good health and CMV-seronegative. In DNA, the CDR3 is TGCGCCAGCAGCCAAGATTCTCCACGGAGCTCTGGGGCCAACGTCCTGACTTTC. Translating it yields CASSQDSPRSSGANVLTF.